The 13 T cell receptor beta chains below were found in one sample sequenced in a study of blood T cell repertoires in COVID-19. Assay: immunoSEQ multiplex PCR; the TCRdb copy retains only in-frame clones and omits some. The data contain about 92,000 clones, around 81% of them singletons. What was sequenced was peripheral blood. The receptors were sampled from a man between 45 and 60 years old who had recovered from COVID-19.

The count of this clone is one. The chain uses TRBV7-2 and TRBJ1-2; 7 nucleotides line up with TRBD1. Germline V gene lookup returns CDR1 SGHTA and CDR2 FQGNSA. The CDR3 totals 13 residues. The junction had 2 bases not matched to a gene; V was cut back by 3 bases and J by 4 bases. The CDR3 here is CASSFPGGYGYTF. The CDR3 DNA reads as TGTGCCAGCAGCTTCCCAGGGGGCTATGGCTACACCTTC.

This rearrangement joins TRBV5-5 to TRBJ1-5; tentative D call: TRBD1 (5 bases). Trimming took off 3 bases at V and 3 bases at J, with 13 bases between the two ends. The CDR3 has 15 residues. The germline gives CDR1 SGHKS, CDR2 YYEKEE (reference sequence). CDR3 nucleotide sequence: TGTGCCAGCAGCTCATTCTGGGGGGTCAATCAGCCCCAGCATTTT. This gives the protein CASSSFWGVNQPQHF.

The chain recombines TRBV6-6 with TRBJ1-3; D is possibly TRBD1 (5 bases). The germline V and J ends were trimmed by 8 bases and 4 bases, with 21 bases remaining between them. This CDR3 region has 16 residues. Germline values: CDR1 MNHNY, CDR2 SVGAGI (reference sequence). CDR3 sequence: CASALAGPSLGNTIYF. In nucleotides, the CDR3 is TGTGCCAGCGCTTTAGCAGGGCCCTCTTTAGGAAACACCATATATTTT.

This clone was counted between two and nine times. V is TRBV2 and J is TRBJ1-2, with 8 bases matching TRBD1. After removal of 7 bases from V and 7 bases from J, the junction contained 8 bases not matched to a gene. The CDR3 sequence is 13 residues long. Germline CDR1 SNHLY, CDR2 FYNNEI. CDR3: CASTPGQDLGYTF. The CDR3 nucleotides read TGTGCCAGCACCCCGGGACAGGATCTTGGCTACACCTTC.

The DNA of the CDR3 is TGTGCCAGTAGTGAAGGGAGCACTGAAGCTTTCTTT. This codes for CASSEGSTEAFF. This rearrangement joins TRBV19 to TRBJ1-1; no firm D call. The CDR3 loop spans 12 amino acids. In germline, CDR1 is LNHDA, CDR2 SQIVND (reference sequence). The V gene lost 5 bases and the J gene lost 4 bases, with 8 bases spanning the gap.

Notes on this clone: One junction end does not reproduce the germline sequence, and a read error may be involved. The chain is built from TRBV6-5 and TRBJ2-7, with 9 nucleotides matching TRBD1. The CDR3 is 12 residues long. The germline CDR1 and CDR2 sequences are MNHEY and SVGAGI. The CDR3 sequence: CASHRTGETFDF. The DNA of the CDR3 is TGTGCCAGCCACCGGACAGGGGAAACGTTCGACTTC.

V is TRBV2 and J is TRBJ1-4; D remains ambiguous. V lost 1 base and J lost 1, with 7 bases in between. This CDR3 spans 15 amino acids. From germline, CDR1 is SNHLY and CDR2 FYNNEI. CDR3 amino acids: CASSEGIRTNEKLFF. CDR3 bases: TGTGCCAGCAGTGAAGGTATCAGAACTAATGAAAAACTGTTTTTT. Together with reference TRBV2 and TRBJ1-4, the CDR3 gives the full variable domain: EPEVTQTPSHQVTQMGQEVILRCVPISNHLYFYWYRQILGQKVEFLVSFYNNEISEKSEIFDDQFSVERPDGSNFTLKIRSTKLEDSAMYFCASSEGIRTNEKLFFGSGTQLSVL.

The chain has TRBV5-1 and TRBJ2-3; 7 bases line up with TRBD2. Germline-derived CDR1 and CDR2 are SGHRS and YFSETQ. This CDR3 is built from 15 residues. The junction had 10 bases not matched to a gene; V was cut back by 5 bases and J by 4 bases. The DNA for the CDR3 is TGCGCCAGCAGGTCCGGGACTACGGGTGCAGATACGCAGTATTTT. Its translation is CASRSGTTGADTQYF.

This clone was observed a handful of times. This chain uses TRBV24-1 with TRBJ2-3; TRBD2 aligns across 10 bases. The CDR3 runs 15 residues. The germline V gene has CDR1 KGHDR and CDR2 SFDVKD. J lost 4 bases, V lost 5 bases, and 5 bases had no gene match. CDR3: CATSVSSGGADTQYF. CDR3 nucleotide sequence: TGTGCCACCAGTGTTTCAAGCGGGGGGGCAGATACGCAGTATTTT.

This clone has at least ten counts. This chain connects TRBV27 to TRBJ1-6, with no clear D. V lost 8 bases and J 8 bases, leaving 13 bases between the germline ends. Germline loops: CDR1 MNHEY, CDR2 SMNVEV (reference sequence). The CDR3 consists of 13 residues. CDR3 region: CASQGWGDSPLHF. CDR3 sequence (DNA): TGTGCCAGCCAAGGCTGGGGAGATTCACCCCTCCACTTT.

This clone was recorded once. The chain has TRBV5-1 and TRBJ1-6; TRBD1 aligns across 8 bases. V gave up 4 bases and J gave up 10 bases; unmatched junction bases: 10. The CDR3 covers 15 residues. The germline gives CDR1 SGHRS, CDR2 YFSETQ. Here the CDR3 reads CASSPGQGLKSPLHF. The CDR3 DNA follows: TGCGCCAGCAGCCCAGGACAGGGTTTGAAGTCACCCCTCCACTTT.

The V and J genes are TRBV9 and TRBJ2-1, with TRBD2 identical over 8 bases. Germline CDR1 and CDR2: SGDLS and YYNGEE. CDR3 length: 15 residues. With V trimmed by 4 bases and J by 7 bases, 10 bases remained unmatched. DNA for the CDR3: TGTGCCAGCAGCACGGGACTAGAACTGGGGAATGAGCAGTTCTTC. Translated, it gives CASSTGLELGNEQFF.

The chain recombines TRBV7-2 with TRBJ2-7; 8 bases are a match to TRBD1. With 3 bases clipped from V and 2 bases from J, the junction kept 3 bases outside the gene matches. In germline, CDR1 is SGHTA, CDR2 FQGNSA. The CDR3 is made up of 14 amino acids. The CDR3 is CASSFDRGTYEQYF. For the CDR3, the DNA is TGTGCCAGCAGCTTTGACAGGGGCACCTACGAGCAGTACTTC.